This entry concerns a single T cell receptor beta chain. What it binds is unknown. Only in-frame clones appear in the TCRdb table, and some are missing; sequencing was by immunoSEQ multiplex PCR. The data contain around 550,000 clones, about 95% of them singletons. This specimen comes from a study of shared clonotypes between healthy human individuals. V was cut by 5 bases and J by 2 bases, with 4 bases left in between. Per the germline V gene, CDR1 is LNHDA and CDR2 is SQIVND (reference sequence). The CDR3 has 12 residues. CD8 cells regarded as naive lacked CD45RO, were positively chosen for CCR7, and omitted terminally differentiated effector memory CD45RA+ cells. Donors included only healthy HIV-negative adults lacking recent acute infections or vaccinations. Whole-study findings and limits: The authors expected sequencing depth to affect clonotype sharing among donors. A small donor pool kept down the genetic and exposure-history diversity that was represented. Naive subsets generally exceeded memory subsets in estimated richness.

V usage is TRBV19 and J usage is TRBJ2-1; D gene uncertain. This sequence originates from a woman aged 25 to 39 in good health. What was sequenced was naive CD8+ T cells sorted from blood. The CDR3 sequence: CASSEAYNEQFF. The CDR3 region has the DNA TGTGCCAGTAGTGAGGCCTACAATGAGCAGTTCTTC.